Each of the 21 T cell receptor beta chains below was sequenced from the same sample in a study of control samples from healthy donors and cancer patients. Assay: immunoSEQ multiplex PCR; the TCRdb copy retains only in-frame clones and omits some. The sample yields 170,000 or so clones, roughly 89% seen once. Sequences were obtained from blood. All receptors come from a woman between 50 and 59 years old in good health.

The CDR3 DNA sequence: TGTGCCAGCAGCCCTCCCAGCGGGAGTTATACCGGGGAGCTGTTTTTT. Translating it yields CASSPPSGSYTGELFF. The chain employs TRBV28 and TRBJ2-2; 8 bases line up with TRBD2. CDR1 is MDHEN and CDR2 is SYDVKM in the germline V gene. The CDR3 is 16 amino acids. The trim removed 6 bases at V and 5 bases at J, leaving 11 bases unmatched.

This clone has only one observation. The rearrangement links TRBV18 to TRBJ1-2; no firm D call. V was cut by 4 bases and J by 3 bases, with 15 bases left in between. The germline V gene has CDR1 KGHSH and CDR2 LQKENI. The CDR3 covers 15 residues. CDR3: CASSRNLKSDYGYTF. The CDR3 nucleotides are TGTGCCAGCTCACGGAACCTCAAGAGCGACTATGGCTACACCTTC. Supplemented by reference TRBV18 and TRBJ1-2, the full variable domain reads NAGVMQNPRHLVRRRGQEARLRCSPMKGHSHVYWYRQLPEEGLKFMVYLQKENIIDESGMPKERFSAEFPKEGPSILRIQQVVRGDSAAYFCASSRNLKSDYGYTFGSGTRLTVV.

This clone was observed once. The CDR3 nucleotides read TGTGCCAGCAGCGTATCAGGGGACAGGGCTTATGAAAAACTGTTTTTT. Protein product: CASSVSGDRAYEKLFF. The J gene is TRBJ1-4, the V gene TRBV9, with 9 bases lining up with TRBD1. The CDR3 is 16 residues long. Germline CDR1 is SGDLS and CDR2 is YYNGEE. V was clipped by 1 base and J by 6 bases; unmatched bases: 7.

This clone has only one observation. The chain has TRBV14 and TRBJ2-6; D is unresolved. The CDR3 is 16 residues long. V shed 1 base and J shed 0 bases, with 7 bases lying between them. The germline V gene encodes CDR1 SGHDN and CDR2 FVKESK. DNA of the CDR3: TGTGCCAGCAGCCAAGTAATGCACTCTGGGGCCAACGTCCTGACTTTC. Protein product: CASSQVMHSGANVLTF.

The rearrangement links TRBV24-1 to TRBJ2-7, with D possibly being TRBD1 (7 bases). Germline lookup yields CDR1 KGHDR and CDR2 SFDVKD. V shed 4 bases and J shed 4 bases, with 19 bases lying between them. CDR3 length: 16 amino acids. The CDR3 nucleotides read TGTGCCACCAGTGACTCGACAGGGCGGGGTCTATACGAGCAGTACTTC. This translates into CATSDSTGRGLYEQYF.

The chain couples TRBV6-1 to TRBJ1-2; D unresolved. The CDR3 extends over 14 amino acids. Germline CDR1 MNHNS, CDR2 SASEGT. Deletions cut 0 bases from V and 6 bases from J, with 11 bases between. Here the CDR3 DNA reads TGTGCCAGCAGTGAAGCAGGGCAGGAACATGGCTACACCTTC. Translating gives CASSEAGQEHGYTF.

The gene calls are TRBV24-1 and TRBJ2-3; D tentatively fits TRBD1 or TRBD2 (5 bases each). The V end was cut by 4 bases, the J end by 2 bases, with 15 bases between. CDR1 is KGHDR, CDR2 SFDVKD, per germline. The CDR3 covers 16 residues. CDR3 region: CATSDPQPGHTDTQYF. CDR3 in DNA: TGTGCCACCAGTGACCCTCAGCCGGGGCACACAGATACGCAGTATTTT.

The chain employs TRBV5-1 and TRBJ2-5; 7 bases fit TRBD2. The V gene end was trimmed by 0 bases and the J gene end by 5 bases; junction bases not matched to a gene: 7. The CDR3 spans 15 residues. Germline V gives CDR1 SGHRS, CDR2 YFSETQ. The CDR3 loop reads CASSLGPGRGETQYF. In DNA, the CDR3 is TGCGCCAGCAGCTTGGGCCCAGGGCGGGGGGAGACCCAGTACTTC.

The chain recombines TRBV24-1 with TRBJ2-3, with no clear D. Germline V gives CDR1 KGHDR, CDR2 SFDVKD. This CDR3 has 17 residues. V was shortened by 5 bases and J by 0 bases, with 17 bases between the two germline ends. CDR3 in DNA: TGTGCCACCAGTGGTCCCCTGGACGGATCTAGCACAGATACGCAGTATTTT. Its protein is CATSGPLDGSSTDTQYF.

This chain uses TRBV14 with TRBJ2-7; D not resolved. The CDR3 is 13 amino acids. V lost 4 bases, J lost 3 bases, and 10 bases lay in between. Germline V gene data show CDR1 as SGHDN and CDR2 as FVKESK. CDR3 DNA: TGTGCCAGCAGCCCCGAGACCAGCTACGAGCAGTACTTC. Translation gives CASSPETSYEQYF.

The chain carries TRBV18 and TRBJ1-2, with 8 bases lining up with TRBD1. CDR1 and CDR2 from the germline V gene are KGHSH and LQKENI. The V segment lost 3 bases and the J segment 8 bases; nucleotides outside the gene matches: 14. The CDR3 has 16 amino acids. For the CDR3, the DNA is TGTGCCAGCTCACCGGGGACAGGAGACTCTTATATGGGCTACACCTTC. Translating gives CASSPGTGDSYMGYTF. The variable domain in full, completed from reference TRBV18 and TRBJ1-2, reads NAGVMQNPRHLVRRRGQEARLRCSPMKGHSHVYWYRQLPEEGLKFMVYLQKENIIDESGMPKERFSAEFPKEGPSILRIQQVVRGDSAAYFCASSPGTGDSYMGYTFGSGTRLTVV.

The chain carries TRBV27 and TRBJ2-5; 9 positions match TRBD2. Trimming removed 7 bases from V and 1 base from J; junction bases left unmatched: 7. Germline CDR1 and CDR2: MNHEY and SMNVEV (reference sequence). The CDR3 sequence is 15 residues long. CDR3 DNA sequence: TGTGCCAGCAAAACTAGCGGGCCAATCCAAGAGACCCAGTACTTC. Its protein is CASKTSGPIQETQYF.

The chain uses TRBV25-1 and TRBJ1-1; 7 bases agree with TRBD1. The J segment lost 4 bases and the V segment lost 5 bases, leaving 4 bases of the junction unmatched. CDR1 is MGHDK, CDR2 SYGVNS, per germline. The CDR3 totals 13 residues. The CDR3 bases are TGTGCCAGCAGTCAACAGGGGTTCACTGAAGCTTTCTTT. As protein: CASSQQGFTEAFF. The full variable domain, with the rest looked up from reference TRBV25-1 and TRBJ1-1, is EADIYQTPRYLVIGTGKKITLECSQTMGHDKMYWYQQDPGMELHLIHYSYGVNSTEKGDLSSESTVSRIRTEHFPLTLESARPSHTSQYLCASSQQGFTEAFFGQGTRLTVV.

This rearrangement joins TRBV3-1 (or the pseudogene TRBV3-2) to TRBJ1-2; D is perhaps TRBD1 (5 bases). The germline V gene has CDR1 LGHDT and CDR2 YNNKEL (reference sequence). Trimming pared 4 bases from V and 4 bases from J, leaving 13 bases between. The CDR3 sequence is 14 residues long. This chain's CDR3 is CASSPRQSGYGYTF. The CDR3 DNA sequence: TGTGCCAGCAGCCCCCGACAGTCCGGCTATGGCTACACCTTC.

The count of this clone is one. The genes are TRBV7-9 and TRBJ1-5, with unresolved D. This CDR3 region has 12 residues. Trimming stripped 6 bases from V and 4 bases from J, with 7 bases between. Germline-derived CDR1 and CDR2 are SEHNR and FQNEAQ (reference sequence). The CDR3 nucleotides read TGTGCCAGCAGTACTGTAAATCAGCCCCAGCATTTT. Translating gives CASSTVNQPQHF. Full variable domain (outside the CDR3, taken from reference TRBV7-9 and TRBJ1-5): DTGVSQNPRHKITKRGQNVTFRCDPISEHNRLYWYRQTLGQGPEFLTYFQNEAQLEKSRLLSDRFSAERPKGSFSTLEIQRTEQGDSAMYLCASSTVNQPQHFGDGTRLSIL.

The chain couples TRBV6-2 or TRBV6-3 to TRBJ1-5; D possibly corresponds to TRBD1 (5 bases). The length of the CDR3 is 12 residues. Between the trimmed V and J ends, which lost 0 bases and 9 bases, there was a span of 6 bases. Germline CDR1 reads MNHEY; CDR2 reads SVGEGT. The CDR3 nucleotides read TGTGCCAGCAGTTACTCTCAGGGGCCCCAGCATTTT. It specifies CASSYSQGPQHF.

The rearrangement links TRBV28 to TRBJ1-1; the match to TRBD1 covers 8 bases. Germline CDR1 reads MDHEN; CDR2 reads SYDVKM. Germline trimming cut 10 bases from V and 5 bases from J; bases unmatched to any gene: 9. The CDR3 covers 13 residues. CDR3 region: CANSRGLGTEAFF. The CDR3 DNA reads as TGTGCCAACTCCAGGGGGCTTGGAACTGAAGCTTTCTTT.

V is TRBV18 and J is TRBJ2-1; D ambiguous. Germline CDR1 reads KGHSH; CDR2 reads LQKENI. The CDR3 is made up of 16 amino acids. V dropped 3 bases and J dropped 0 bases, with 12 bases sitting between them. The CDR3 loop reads CASSPGSRRSYNEQFF. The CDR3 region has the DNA TGTGCCAGCTCACCCGGGTCGCGGCGCTCCTACAATGAGCAGTTCTTC. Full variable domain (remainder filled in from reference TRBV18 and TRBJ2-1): NAGVMQNPRHLVRRRGQEARLRCSPMKGHSHVYWYRQLPEEGLKFMVYLQKENIIDESGMPKERFSAEFPKEGPSILRIQQVVRGDSAAYFCASSPGSRRSYNEQFFGPGTRLTVL.

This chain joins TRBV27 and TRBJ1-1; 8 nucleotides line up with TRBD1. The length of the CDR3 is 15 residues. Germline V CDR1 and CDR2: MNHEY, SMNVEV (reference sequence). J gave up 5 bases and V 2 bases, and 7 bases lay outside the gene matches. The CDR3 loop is CASSLDQGAWTEAFF. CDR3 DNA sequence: TGTGCCAGCAGTTTAGATCAGGGGGCATGGACTGAAGCTTTCTTT.

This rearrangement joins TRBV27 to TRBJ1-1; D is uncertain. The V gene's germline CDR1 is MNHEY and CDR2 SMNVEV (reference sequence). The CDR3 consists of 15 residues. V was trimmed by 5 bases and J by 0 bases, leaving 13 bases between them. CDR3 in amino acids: CASSPGQTMNTEAFF. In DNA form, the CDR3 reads TGTGCCAGCAGTCCCGGGCAGACCATGAACACTGAAGCTTTCTTT.

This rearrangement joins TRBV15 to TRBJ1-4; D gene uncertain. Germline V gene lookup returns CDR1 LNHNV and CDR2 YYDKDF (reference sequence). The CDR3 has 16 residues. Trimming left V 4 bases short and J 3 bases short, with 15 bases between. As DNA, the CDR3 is TGTGCCACCAGCAAAGGCCTACAGCCCTCTAATGAAAAACTGTTTTTT. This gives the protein CATSKGLQPSNEKLFF.